This TCR beta chain was identified in a study of cytomegalovirus exposure and HLA in healthy donors. Notes on this clone: The sample has other DNA sequences that encode this CDR3 too.

The PCR employed 60 Vbeta primers together with 13 Jbeta primers. Data came from immunoSEQ multiplex PCR; TCRdb stores just in-frame clones and leaves some out. This table holds about 160,000 clones, approximately 77% found once. V was cut by 5 bases and J by 1 base, with 11 bases left in between. The CDR3 is 15 residues long. Germline values: CDR1 SEHNR, CDR2 FQNEAQ (reference sequence). The sequence was collected from a male donor in good health and CMV-seropositive. Sequencing input: PBMCs. The chain links TRBV7-9 to TRBJ2-2, with D possibly being TRBD1 (5 bases). The CDR3 nucleotides read TGTGCCAGCAGCCTCGAGACAGTGAACACCGGGGAGCTGTTTTTT. It is translated as CASSLETVNTGELFF.